In its sample, the clone carrying this T cell receptor (beta chain) was seen many times. This sample is part of a study of T cells in Graves' hyperthyroidism and ophthalmopathy. For the study at large: Before treatment of any kind, peripheral blood was taken at initial diagnosis.

V shed 2 bases and J 3 bases; nucleotides not matched to a gene: 12. This CDR3 has 19 amino acids. TCR beta CDR3 region amplification was performed from RNA transcripts. TCR CDR3 regions were first amplified by RT-PCR with HTBI primers. TCRdb called the multiplex PCR reads again in MiXCR, with one record for every CDR3 protein. The sample records fewer than 550,000 distinct CDR3 sequences, approximately 14% being singletons. Source material: blood. The chain employs TRBV12-3 or TRBV12-4 and TRBJ2-3, with 12 bases aligning to TRBD2. The sequence derives from a woman between 18 and 30 years old with Graves' hyperthyroidism. CDR3 DNA: TGTGCCAGCAGTTTAAGGGTACGCGGACTAGCGGGAAAGACAGATACGCAGTATTTT. Translated: CASSLRVRGLAGKTDTQYF.